The 32 T cell receptor beta chains in this list originate from one sample, sequenced in a study of shared clonotypes between healthy human individuals. The method was immunoSEQ multiplex PCR; TCRdb's version includes in-frame clones alone and lacks a portion of them. The repertoire holds some 530,000 clones, with 81% as singletons. Material: PBMCs. These TCRs come from a woman between 40 and 55 years old in good health. Some clones in this sample may be carry-over from other donors' samples.

As regards this clone: A far bigger clonotype differs at one base, so this is likely a read error. Different DNA sequences within this sample yield the same CDR3. The chain couples TRBV10-1 to TRBJ2-2; no firm D call. Germline CDR1 is WNHNN and CDR2 is SYGVQD (reference sequence). The CDR3 totals 14 residues. V dropped 4 bases and J dropped 1 base, with 7 bases sitting between them. Here the CDR3 reads CASSVGGNTGELFF. The CDR3 bases are TGCGCCAGCAGTGTCGGTGGGAACACCGGGGAGCTGTTTTTT.

This clone has only a few counts. The gene calls are TRBV18 and TRBJ2-7; 10 bases line up with TRBD2. Losses at the gene ends were 1 base for V and 3 bases for J; bases not matched to a gene: 0. Per the germline V gene, CDR1 is KGHSH and CDR2 is LQKENI. CDR3 length: 14 residues. The CDR3 DNA sequence: TGTGCCAGCTCACCACGGACTAGCGGCTACGAGCAGTACTTC. It specifies CASSPRTSGYEQYF.

The gene calls are TRBV29-1 and TRBJ2-7; 7 bases are shared with TRBD1. Germline CDR1 reads SQVTM; CDR2 reads ANQGSEA. The CDR3 totals 13 residues. The V gene end was trimmed by 4 bases and the J gene end by 0 bases; junction bases not matched to a gene: 3. The CDR3 sequence is CSVVAGGSYEQYF. In nucleotides, the CDR3 is TGCAGCGTTGTCGCAGGGGGCTCCTACGAGCAGTACTTC.

The chain has TRBV18 and TRBJ2-2; D gene unclear. V lost 0 bases to trimming and J lost 6 bases, with 11 bases between them. Per the germline V gene, CDR1 is KGHSH and CDR2 is LQKENI. The CDR3 sequence is 15 residues long. The CDR3 sequence is CASSPPRAYSGELFF. In nucleotides, the CDR3 is TGTGCCAGCTCACCACCGAGAGCTTACTCCGGGGAGCTGTTTTTT.

J is TRBJ1-1 and V is TRBV6-1; D not resolved. Between the trimmed V and J ends, which lost 3 bases and 0 bases, there was a span of 8 bases. This CDR3 is 14 amino acids long. The V gene's germline CDR1 is MNHNS and CDR2 SASEGT. The CDR3 DNA reads as TGTGCCAGCAGTGACAGATCCATGAACACTGAAGCTTTCTTT. It specifies CASSDRSMNTEAFF.

In the case of this clone: With only one base between it and a far larger clone, this is likely a read error. The same CDR3 is also encoded by other DNA sequences in this sample. The V and J genes are TRBV6-4 and TRBJ2-3; TRBD2 agrees at 8 bases. Trimming removed 3 bases from V and 4 bases from J; junction bases left unmatched: 6. The CDR3 spans 15 residues. Germline V gene lookup returns CDR1 MRHNA and CDR2 SNTAGT. This CDR3 is CASSEGTSGSDTQYF. The CDR3 DNA reads as TGTGCCAGCAGTGAAGGGACTAGTGGTTCAGATACGCAGTATTTT.

The chain recombines TRBV2 with TRBJ2-7, with 14 nucleotides matching TRBD2. Germline V gives CDR1 SNHLY, CDR2 FYNNEI. Trimming removed 5 bases from V and 5 bases from J; junction bases left unmatched: 11. The CDR3 sequence is 17 residues long. CDR3 sequence reads: CASSSGTSGRLGDEQYF. The CDR3 DNA sequence: TGTGCCAGCAGTTCTGGGACTAGCGGGAGACTCGGGGACGAGCAGTACTTC.

The J gene is TRBJ2-7, the V gene TRBV5-1; D might be TRBD1 (6 bases). Germline CDR1 and CDR2: SGHRS and YFSETQ. V lost 4 bases and J lost 3, with 14 bases in between. The CDR3 contains 14 residues. The CDR3 region has the DNA TGCGCCAGCAGCCCCAATGTAGGGGGCTACGAGCAGTACTTC. This sequence encodes CASSPNVGGYEQYF.

J is TRBJ2-7 and V is TRBV2; D is unresolved. V shed 7 bases and J shed 2 bases, with 9 bases lying between them. The germline CDR1 and CDR2 sequences are SNHLY and FYNNEI. The CDR3 is 12 amino acids. Here the CDR3 DNA reads TGTGCCAGCAATGTAAGGACCTACGAGCAGTACTTC. Translated, it gives CASNVRTYEQYF.

The rearrangement uses TRBV7-9 and TRBJ2-1; the match to TRBD2 covers 13 bases. Germline CDR1 SEHNR, CDR2 FQNEAQ (reference sequence). The CDR3 totals 15 residues. The junction had 6 bases not matched to a gene; V was cut back by 5 bases and J by 8 bases. The CDR3 DNA reads as TGTGCCAGCAGCGCCGGACTAGCGGGAGTCTATGAGCAGTTCTTC. This translates into CASSAGLAGVYEQFF.

A word on this clone: Given a far larger clone just one base away, this is likely a sequencing read error. Other DNA sequences in this sample translate to the same CDR3. The J gene is TRBJ1-3, the V gene TRBV10-2; D is uncertain. The V end was cut by 6 bases, the J end by 0 bases, with 18 bases between. This CDR3 has 17 residues. CDR1 is WSHSY and CDR2 is SAAADI in the germline V gene. In DNA form, the CDR3 reads TGCGCCAGCAGCCCCGCTGCCCCGAGAAACTCTGGAAACACCATATATTTT. Its protein product is CASSPAAPRNSGNTIYF.

This chain connects TRBV5-5 to TRBJ1-2; the D gene is possibly TRBD1 (5 bases). CDR1 is SGHKS and CDR2 is YYEKEE in the germline V gene (reference sequence). V lost 1 base and J lost 9, with 22 bases in between. The CDR3 has 16 residues. CDR3 DNA sequence: TGTGCCAGCAGCTTGCGGTTGGGGGGAGCTAACTACAGCTACACCTTC. It translates to CASSLRLGGANYSYTF.

This chain connects TRBV7-2 to TRBJ2-7, with D tentatively TRBD1 (5 bases). The V end was cut by 5 bases, the J end by 6 bases, with 14 bases between. This CDR3 contains 13 residues. CDR1 is SGHTA and CDR2 is FQGNSA in the germline V gene. The CDR3 spells CASSQSVGLEQYF. The CDR3 DNA is TGTGCCAGCAGCCAAAGCGTGGGGCTCGAGCAGTACTTC.

The chain has TRBV11-3 and TRBJ2-5; 11 bases line up with TRBD1. This CDR3 spans 16 amino acids. Germline V gene sequence: CDR1 SGHNT, CDR2 YENEEA. V lost 1 base and J lost 5; bases outside the gene matches: 6. Here the CDR3 reads CASSLGRTGGSETQYF. In DNA form, the CDR3 reads TGTGCCAGCAGCTTAGGGCGGACAGGGGGCTCGGAGACCCAGTACTTC. The entire variable domain, with the rest obtained from reference TRBV11-3 and TRBJ2-5, is as follows: EAGVVQSPRYKIIEKKQPVAFWCNPISGHNTLYWYLQNLGQGPELLIRYENEEAVDDSQLPKDRFSAERLKGVDSTLKIQPAELGDSAVYLCASSLGRTGGSETQYFGPGTRLLVL.

This chain connects TRBV11-2 to TRBJ2-1; D might be TRBD1 or TRBD2, each matching 5 bases. The CDR3 runs to 17 residues. Per the germline V gene, CDR1 is SGHAT and CDR2 is FQNNGV. V was pared by 1 base and J by 6 bases, with 19 bases between. The DNA of the CDR3 is TGTGCCAGCAGCTTAGTCAGAGAGGACCCGGGACGCAATGAGCAGTTCTTC. This sequence encodes CASSLVREDPGRNEQFF. The variable domain in full, completed from reference TRBV11-2 and TRBJ2-1, reads EAGVAQSPRYKIIEKRQSVAFWCNPISGHATLYWYQQILGQGPKLLIQFQNNGVVDDSQLPKDRFSAERLKGVDSTLKIQPAKLEDSAVYLCASSLVREDPGRNEQFFGPGTRLTVL.

The genes are TRBV2 and TRBJ2-7, with 9 bases aligning to TRBD2. The CDR3 sequence is 15 residues long. The V gene end was trimmed by 3 bases and the J gene end by 9 bases; junction bases not matched to a gene: 12. CDR1 SNHLY and CDR2 FYNNEI come from the germline V gene. The chain's CDR3 is CASSELASGVRWQYF. In nucleotides, the CDR3 is TGTGCCAGCAGTGAGCTGGCTAGCGGGGTGCGCTGGCAGTACTTC. Full variable domain (rest looked up from reference TRBV2 and TRBJ2-7): EPEVTQTPSHQVTQMGQEVILRCVPISNHLYFYWYRQILGQKVEFLVSFYNNEISEKSEIFDDQFSVERPDGSNFTLKIRSTKLEDSAMYFCASSELASGVRWQYFGPGTRLTVT.

The CDR3 DNA reads TGTGCCAGTAGTATAAGCCTAGCGGTACCCTACGAGCAGTACTTC. It is translated as CASSISLAVPYEQYF. This chain connects TRBV19 to TRBJ2-7; TRBD2 matches at 7 bases. V was pared by 2 bases and J by 2 bases, with 6 bases of the junction left unmatched. The germline V gene has CDR1 LNHDA and CDR2 SQIVND (reference sequence). The CDR3 is 15 residues long.

The chain joins TRBV28 to TRBJ2-7, with TRBD2 matching over 8 bases. Trimming took 6 bases from V and 6 from J; bases not matched to a gene: 16. The germline V gene encodes CDR1 MDHEN and CDR2 SYDVKM. The CDR3 has 16 residues. CDR3 sequence (DNA): TGTGCCAGCAGCTACTATCGGGGGGGTTTGATGAGCGAGCAGTACTTC. This encodes CASSYYRGGLMSEQYF.

The chain links TRBV29-1 to TRBJ2-7; D might be TRBD2 (6 bases). The CDR3 runs to 13 residues. The V end lost 4 bases, the J end lost 5 bases, and 15 bases lay between the germline ends. The V gene's germline CDR1 is SQVTM and CDR2 ANQGSEA. CDR3 sequence (DNA): TGCAGCGTTGGTCCGGAGGGAGACCACGAGCAGTACTTC. Its translation: CSVGPEGDHEQYF.

The chain's CDR3 is CAISEVGGSTDTQYF. For the CDR3, the DNA is TGTGCCATCAGTGAGGTAGGCGGGAGCACAGATACGCAGTATTTT. The chain has TRBV10-3 and TRBJ2-3, with D perhaps TRBD2 (5 bases). Trimming cost V 2 bases and J 0 bases, with 9 bases left between them. This CDR3 comprises 15 residues. CDR1 and CDR2 (germline): ENHRY, SYGVKD.

The chain has TRBV18 and TRBJ1-5, with TRBD1 matching 9 bases. The CDR3 totals 15 residues. Unmatched junction bases numbered 3, after V lost 5 bases and J lost 1 base. Per germline, CDR1 KGHSH and CDR2 LQKENI. This CDR3 is CASSATGGSNQPQHF. The CDR3 DNA follows: TGTGCCAGCTCAGCTACAGGGGGCAGCAATCAGCCCCAGCATTTT.

The rearrangement joins TRBV5-4 to TRBJ2-7, with 9 bases fitting TRBD2. The CDR3 has 15 residues. J gave up 4 bases and V 2 bases, and 7 bases lay outside the gene matches. Germline-derived CDR1 and CDR2 are SGHNT and YYREEE (reference sequence). CDR3 sequence (DNA): TGTGCCAGCAGCTTCCGAACTAGCGGGCTGTACGAGCAGTACTTC. It yields the protein CASSFRTSGLYEQYF.

The genes are TRBV5-3 and TRBJ1-2; no clear D gene. TRBV5-3 is an ORF, with its function uncertain. V lost 4 bases to trimming and J lost 1 base, with 11 bases between them. CDR3 length equals 14 residues. This CDR3 reads CARSPRRSNYGYTF. CDR3 DNA sequence: TGTGCCAGAAGCCCCCGGCGGAGTAACTATGGCTACACCTTC.

This chain connects TRBV6-5 to TRBJ1-2; 8 nucleotides match TRBD1. Trimming cost V 1 base and J 6 bases; bases outside gene matches: 4. Germline CDR1 MNHEY, CDR2 SVGAGI. This CDR3 is 14 amino acids long. CDR3 nucleotides: TGTGCCAGCAGTTACTTTACAGGGGGGAATGGCTACACCTTC. It is translated as CASSYFTGGNGYTF.

The chain links TRBV6-6 to TRBJ1-2; D uncertain. The CDR3 spans 13 residues. Between the trimmed V and J ends, which lost 2 bases and 7 bases, there was a span of 11 bases. Germline V gene sequence: CDR1 MNHNY, CDR2 SVGAGI (reference sequence). The CDR3 spells CASSYVQTGGYTF. DNA for the CDR3: TGTGCCAGCAGTTACGTTCAGACGGGTGGCTACACCTTC.

The V and J genes are TRBV18 and TRBJ2-3; no clear D gene. Germline values: CDR1 KGHSH, CDR2 LQKENI. Trimming left V 3 bases short and J 2 bases short, with 15 bases between. The CDR3 runs 16 residues. CDR3 sequence: CASSPPERVLTDTQYF. CDR3 bases: TGTGCCAGCTCACCCCCGGAAAGAGTCCTCACAGATACGCAGTATTTT.

The chain joins TRBV29-1 to TRBJ2-1; D is tentatively TRBD1 or TRBD2 (5 bases each). There are 14 residues in the CDR3. Germline V gene lookup returns CDR1 SQVTM and CDR2 ANQGSEA. V was shortened by 6 bases and J by 4 bases, with 16 bases between the two germline ends. CDR3 residues: CSVTGTVGYNEQFF. CDR3 nucleotide sequence: TGCAGCGTAACCGGGACGGTGGGTTACAATGAGCAGTTCTTC.

The rearrangement uses TRBV29-1 and TRBJ2-1, with 13 bases identical to TRBD2. Trimming cost V 6 bases and J 4 bases; bases outside gene matches: 12. The germline CDR1 and CDR2 sequences are SQVTM and ANQGSEA. The CDR3 is made up of 17 amino acids. CDR3 amino acids: CSVELAGGWLTYNEQFF. The CDR3 region has the DNA TGCAGCGTCGAACTAGCGGGAGGGTGGCTCACGTACAATGAGCAGTTCTTC.

The chain joins TRBV5-6 to TRBJ2-1; D remains ambiguous. V was trimmed by 1 base and J by 8 bases, leaving 10 bases between them. The V gene's germline CDR1 is SGHDT and CDR2 YYEEEE. The CDR3 extends over 13 amino acids. The CDR3 DNA reads TGTGCCAGCAGCTTGTCTAGTGGTGATGAGCAGTTCTTC. It encodes CASSLSSGDEQFF.

The chain uses TRBV5-4 and TRBJ1-1; 7 bases match TRBD1. Germline CDR1 and CDR2: SGHNT and YYREEE (reference sequence). V lost 0 bases, J lost 8 bases, and 10 bases stayed unmatched. The CDR3 contains 15 residues. CDR3 residues: CASSLVTGDRGEAFF. DNA for the CDR3: TGTGCCAGCAGCTTGGTTACAGGGGATAGAGGAGAAGCTTTCTTT.

Notes on this clone: A far larger clone lies a single base away; this is likely a read error. The same CDR3 can be traced to other DNA sequences in this sample. The V gene is TRBV29-1, the J gene TRBJ2-1; TRBD2 agrees at 9 bases. The CDR3 contains 15 residues. The germline gives CDR1 SQVTM, CDR2 ANQGSEA. V was pared by 0 bases and J by 10 bases, with 10 bases of the junction left unmatched. The CDR3 protein is CSVEELASGKGEQFF. The CDR3 coding sequence is TGCAGCGTTGAAGAGTTAGCTAGCGGGAAAGGGGAGCAGTTCTTC.

The gene calls are TRBV11-2 and TRBJ2-7; a possible D gene is TRBD2 (7 bases). With 1 base removed from V and 3 bases from J, the gap between germline ends came to 10 bases. CDR3 length: 14 amino acids. From germline, CDR1 is SGHAT and CDR2 FQNNGV. CDR3 bases: TGTGCCAGCAGCTTAGGGGGGGGCCTCTACGAGCAGTACTTC. Its protein is CASSLGGGLYEQYF.